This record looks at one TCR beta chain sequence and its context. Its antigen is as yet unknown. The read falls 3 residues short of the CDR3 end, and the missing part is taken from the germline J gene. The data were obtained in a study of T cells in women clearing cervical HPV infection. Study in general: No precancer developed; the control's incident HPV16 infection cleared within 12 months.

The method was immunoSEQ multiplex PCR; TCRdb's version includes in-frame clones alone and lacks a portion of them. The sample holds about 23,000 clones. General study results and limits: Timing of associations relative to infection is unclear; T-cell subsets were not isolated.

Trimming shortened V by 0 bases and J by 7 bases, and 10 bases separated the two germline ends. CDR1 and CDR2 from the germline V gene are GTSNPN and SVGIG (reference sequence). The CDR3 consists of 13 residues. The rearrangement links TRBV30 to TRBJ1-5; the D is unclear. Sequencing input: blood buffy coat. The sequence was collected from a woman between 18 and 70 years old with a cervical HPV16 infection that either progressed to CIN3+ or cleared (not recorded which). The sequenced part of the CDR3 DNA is TGTGCCTGGAGTGTCCGGGGTGGCCAGCCC. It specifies CAWSVRGGQP. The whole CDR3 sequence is CAWSVRGGQPQHF.